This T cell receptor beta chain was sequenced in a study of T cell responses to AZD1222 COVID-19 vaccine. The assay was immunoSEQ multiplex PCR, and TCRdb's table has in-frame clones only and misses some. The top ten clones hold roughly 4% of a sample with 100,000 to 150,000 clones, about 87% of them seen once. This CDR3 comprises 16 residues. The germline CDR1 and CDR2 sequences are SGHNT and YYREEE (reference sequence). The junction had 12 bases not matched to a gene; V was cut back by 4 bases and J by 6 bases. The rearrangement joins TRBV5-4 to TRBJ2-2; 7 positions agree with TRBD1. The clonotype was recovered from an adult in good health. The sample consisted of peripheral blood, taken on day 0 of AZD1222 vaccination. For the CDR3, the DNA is TGTGCCAGCAGCCCAGCCCCGGGACAGAGGTCCGGGGAGCTGTTTTTT. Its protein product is CASSPAPGQRSGELFF.